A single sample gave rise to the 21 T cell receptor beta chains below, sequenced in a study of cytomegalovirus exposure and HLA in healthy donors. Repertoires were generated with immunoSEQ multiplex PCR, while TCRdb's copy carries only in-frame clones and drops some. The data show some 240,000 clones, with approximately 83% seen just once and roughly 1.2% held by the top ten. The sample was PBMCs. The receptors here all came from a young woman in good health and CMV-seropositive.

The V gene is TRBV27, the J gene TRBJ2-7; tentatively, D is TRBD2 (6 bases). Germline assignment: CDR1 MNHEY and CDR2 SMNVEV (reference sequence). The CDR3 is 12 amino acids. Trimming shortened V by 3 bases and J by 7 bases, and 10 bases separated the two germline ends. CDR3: CASSLPGEEQYF. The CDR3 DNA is TGTGCCAGCAGTTTGCCGGGGGAGGAGCAGTACTTC.

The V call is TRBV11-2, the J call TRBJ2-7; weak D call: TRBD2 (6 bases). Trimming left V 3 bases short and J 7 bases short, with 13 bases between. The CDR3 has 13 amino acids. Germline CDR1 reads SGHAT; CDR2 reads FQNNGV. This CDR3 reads CASSFSLAFEQYF. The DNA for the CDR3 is TGTGCCAGCAGCTTCTCTCTAGCGTTTGAGCAGTACTTC.

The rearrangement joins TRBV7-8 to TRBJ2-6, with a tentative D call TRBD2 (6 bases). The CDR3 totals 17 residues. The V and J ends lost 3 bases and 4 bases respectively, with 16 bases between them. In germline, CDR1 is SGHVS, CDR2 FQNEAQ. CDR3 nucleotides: TGTGCCAGCAGCTTGCGGGATAGCCGGGGGGGGGCCAACGTCCTGACTTTC. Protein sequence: CASSLRDSRGGANVLTF.

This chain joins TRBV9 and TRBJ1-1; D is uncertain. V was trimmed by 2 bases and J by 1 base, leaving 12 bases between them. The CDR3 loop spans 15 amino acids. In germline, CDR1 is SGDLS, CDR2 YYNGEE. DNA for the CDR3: TGTGCCAGCAGCGTGGCCCCCGCAGGGAACACTGAAGCTTTCTTT. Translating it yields CASSVAPAGNTEAFF. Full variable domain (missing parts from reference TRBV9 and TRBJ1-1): DSGVTQTPKHLITATGQRVTLRCSPRSGDLSVYWYQQSLDQGLQFLIQYYNGEERAKGNILERFSAQQFPDLHSELNLSSLELGDSALYFCASSVAPAGNTEAFFGQGTRLTVV.

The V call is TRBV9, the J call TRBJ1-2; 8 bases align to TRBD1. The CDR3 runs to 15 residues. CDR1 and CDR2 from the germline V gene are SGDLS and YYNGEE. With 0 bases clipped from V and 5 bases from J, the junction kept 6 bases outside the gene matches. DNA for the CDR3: TGTGCCAGCAGCGTAGAGGCAGGGGGCGGATATGGCTACACCTTC. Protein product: CASSVEAGGGYGYTF.

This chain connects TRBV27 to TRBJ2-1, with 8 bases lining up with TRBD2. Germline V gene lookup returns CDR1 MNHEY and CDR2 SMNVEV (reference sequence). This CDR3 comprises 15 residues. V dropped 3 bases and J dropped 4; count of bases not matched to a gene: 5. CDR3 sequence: CASSFLREGYNEQFF. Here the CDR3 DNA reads TGTGCCAGCAGTTTTCTCCGGGAGGGGTACAATGAGCAGTTCTTC.

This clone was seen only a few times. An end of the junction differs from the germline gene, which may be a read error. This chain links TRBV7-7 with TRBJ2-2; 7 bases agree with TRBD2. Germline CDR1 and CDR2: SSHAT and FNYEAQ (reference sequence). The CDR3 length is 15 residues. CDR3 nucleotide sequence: TGTGCTAGCAGCTCAACTAGCGCGAACACCGGGGAGCTGTTTTTT. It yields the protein CASSSTSANTGELFF. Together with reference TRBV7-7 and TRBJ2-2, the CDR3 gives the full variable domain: GAGVSQSPRYKVTKRGQDVTLRCDPISSHATLYWYQQALGQGPEFLTYFNYEAQPDKSGLPSDRFSAERPEGSISTLTIQRTEQRDSAMYRCASSSTSANTGELFFGEGSRLTVL.

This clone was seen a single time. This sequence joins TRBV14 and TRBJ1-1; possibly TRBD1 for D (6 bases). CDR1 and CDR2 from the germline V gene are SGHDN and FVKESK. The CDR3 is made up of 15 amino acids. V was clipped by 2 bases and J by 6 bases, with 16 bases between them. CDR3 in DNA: TGTGCCAGCAGCCAACAAAGGGGGTTAAGATCTGAAGCTTTCTTT. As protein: CASSQQRGLRSEAFF.

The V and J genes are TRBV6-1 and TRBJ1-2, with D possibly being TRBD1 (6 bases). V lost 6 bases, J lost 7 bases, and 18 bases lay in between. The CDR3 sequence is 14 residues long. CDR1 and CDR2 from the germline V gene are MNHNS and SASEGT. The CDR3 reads CASSARGDMRGYTF. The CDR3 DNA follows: TGTGCCAGCAGCGCGCGGGGGGACATGCGTGGCTACACCTTC.

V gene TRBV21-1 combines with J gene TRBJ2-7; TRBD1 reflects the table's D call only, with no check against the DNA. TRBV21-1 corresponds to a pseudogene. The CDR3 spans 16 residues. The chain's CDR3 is CASSKDRTGSTYEQYF. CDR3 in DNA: TGTGCCAGCAGCAAAGATCGGACAGGGAGTACCTACGAGCAGTACTTC.

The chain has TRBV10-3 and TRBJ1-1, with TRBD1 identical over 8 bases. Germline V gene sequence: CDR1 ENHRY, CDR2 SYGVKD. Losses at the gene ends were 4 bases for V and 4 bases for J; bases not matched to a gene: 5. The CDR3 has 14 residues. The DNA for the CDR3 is TGTGCCATCAGTGTGACAGGGGCTGGCACTGAAGCTTTCTTT. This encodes CAISVTGAGTEAFF.

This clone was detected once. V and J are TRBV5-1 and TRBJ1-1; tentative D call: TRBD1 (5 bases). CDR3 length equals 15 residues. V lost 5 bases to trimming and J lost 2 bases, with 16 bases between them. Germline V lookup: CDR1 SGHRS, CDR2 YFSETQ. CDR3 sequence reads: CASSQGGGGNTEAFF. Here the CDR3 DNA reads TGCGCCAGCAGTCAGGGCGGGGGAGGAAACACTGAAGCTTTCTTT.

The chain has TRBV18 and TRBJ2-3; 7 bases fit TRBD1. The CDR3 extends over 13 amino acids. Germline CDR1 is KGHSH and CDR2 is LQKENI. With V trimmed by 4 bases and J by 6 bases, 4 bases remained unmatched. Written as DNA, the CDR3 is TGTGCCAGCTCACAGGGGGCTTCGGATACGCAGTATTTT. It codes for CASSQGASDTQYF.

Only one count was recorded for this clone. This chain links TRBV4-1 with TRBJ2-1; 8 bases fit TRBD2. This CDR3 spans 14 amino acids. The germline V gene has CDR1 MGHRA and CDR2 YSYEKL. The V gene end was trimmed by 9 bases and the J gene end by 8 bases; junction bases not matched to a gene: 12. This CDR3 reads CASQRELIQYEQFF. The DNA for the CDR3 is TGCGCCAGTCAGCGGGAGTTAATCCAGTATGAGCAGTTCTTC.

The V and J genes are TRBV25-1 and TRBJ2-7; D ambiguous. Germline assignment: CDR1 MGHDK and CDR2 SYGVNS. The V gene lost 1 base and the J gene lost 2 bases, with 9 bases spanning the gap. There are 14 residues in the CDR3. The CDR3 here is CASSESGRAYEQYF. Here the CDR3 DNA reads TGTGCCAGCAGTGAATCCGGTAGAGCCTACGAGCAGTACTTC.

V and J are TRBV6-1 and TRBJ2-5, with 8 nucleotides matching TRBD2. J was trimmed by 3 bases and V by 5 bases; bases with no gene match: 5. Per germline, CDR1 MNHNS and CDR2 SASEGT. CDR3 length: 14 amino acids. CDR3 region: CASSRGTREETQYF. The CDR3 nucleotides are TGTGCCAGCAGTAGAGGGACTAGGGAAGAGACCCAGTACTTC.

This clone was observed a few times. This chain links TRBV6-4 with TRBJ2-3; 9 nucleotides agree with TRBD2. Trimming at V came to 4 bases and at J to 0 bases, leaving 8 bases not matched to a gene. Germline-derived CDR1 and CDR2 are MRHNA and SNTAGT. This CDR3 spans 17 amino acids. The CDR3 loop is CASSATSGTPSTDTQYF. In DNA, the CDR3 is TGTGCCAGCAGTGCGACTAGCGGTACCCCTAGCACAGATACGCAGTATTTT.

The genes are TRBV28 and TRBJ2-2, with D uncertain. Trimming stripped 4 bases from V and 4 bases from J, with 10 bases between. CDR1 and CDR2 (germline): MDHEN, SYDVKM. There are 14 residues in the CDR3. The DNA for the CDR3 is TGTGCCAGCAGTTATAGCCTAGGCACCGGGGAGCTGTTTTTT. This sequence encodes CASSYSLGTGELFF.

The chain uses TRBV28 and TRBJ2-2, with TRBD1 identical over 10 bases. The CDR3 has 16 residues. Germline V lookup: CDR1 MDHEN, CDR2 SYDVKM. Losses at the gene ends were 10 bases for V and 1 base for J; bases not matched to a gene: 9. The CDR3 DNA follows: TGTGCCACGAAAGACAGGGGGCGGGTGAACACCGGGGAGCTGTTTTTT. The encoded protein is CATKDRGRVNTGELFF.

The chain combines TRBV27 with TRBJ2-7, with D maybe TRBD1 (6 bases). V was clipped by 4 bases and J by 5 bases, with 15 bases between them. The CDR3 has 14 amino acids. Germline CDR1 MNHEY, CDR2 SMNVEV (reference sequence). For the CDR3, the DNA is TGTGCCAGCAGTTCTGTAAACAGGGACCACGAGCAGTACTTC. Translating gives CASSSVNRDHEQYF.

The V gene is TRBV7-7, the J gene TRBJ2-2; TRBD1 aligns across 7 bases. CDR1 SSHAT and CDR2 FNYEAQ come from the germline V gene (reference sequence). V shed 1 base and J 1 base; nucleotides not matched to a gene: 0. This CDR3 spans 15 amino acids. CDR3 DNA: TGTGCCAGCAGCTTAGGGACAGGGAACACCGGGGAGCTGTTTTTT. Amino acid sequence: CASSLGTGNTGELFF.